A single sample gave rise to the 27 T cell receptor beta chains below, sequenced in a study of blood T cell repertoires in COVID-19. Using immunoSEQ multiplex PCR, the repertoire was profiled, and TCRdb retains in-frame clones only, with some absent. The sample includes about 68,000 clones, 80% of them seen just once. The specimen sequenced was peripheral blood. The receptors stem from a human donor in a cohort sampled during active COVID-19.

The chain couples TRBV5-5 to TRBJ1-1; D unresolved. CDR1 is SGHKS and CDR2 is YYEKEE in the germline V gene (reference sequence). V lost 2 bases and J lost 1, with 21 bases in between. The CDR3 consists of 18 residues. This CDR3 is CASSFSPLAALSNTEAFF. As DNA, the CDR3 is TGTGCCAGCAGCTTTTCCCCCCTGGCGGCACTATCGAACACTGAAGCTTTCTTT.

This chain connects TRBV6-5 to TRBJ2-4; the D is unclear. Germline V gene data show CDR1 as MNHEY and CDR2 as SVGAGI. The CDR3 spans 15 residues. Trimming cost V 1 base and J 2 bases, with 9 bases left between them. CDR3 DNA sequence: TGTGCCAGCAGTTACTTCAGTCAATCCAAAAACATTCAGTACTTC. Its protein is CASSYFSQSKNIQYF.

The chain has TRBV28 and TRBJ2-7; 10 nucleotides line up with TRBD1. J gave up 4 bases and V 5 bases, and 11 bases lay outside the gene matches. The CDR3 contains 16 residues. The germline gives CDR1 MDHEN, CDR2 SYDVKM. CDR3 sequence: CASSLPRQGARYEQYF. The CDR3 nucleotides read TGTGCCAGCAGTCTCCCCCGACAGGGGGCCCGATACGAGCAGTACTTC.

V usage is TRBV14 and J usage is TRBJ2-2, with TRBD2 matching over 10 bases. V shed 0 bases and J 6 bases; nucleotides not matched to a gene: 13. CDR3 length: 19 amino acids. The V gene's germline CDR1 is SGHDN and CDR2 FVKESK. CDR3 sequence: CASSQEVLLAGAYSGELFF. CDR3 DNA sequence: TGTGCCAGCAGCCAAGAAGTTCTGCTAGCGGGGGCTTACTCCGGGGAGCTGTTTTTT.

This chain connects TRBV11-3 to TRBJ1-1; D not resolved. Germline values: CDR1 SGHNT, CDR2 YENEEA. The CDR3 extends over 17 amino acids. Trimming pared 7 bases from V and 0 bases from J, leaving 21 bases between. CDR3 amino acids: CASTPLLWAGMNTEAFF. DNA for the CDR3: TGTGCCAGCACCCCTTTGCTTTGGGCGGGGATGAACACTGAAGCTTTCTTT.

The genes are TRBV7-9 and TRBJ2-7; 13 bases fit TRBD2. V was clipped by 5 bases and J by 5 bases; unmatched bases: 9. CDR3 length equals 16 residues. From germline, CDR1 is SEHNR and CDR2 FQNEAQ (reference sequence). This CDR3 is CASSPPTSGRAHEQYV. CDR3 nucleotides: TGTGCCAGCAGCCCACCAACTAGCGGGAGGGCCCACGAGCAGTACGTC.

The chain combines TRBV3-1 (or the pseudogene TRBV3-2) with TRBJ1-2; perhaps TRBD1 as D (5 bases). The V end was cut by 10 bases, the J end by 4 bases, with 13 bases between. This CDR3 region has 12 residues. The V gene's germline CDR1 is LGHDT and CDR2 YNNKEL (reference sequence). In DNA, the CDR3 is TGTGCCACCCCCCGACAGCCCTATGGCTACACCTTC. This gives the protein CATPRQPYGYTF.

V and J are TRBV6-6 and TRBJ2-7, with 14 bases identical to TRBD2. This CDR3 region has 16 residues. After removal of 5 bases from V and 5 bases from J, the junction contained 8 bases not matched to a gene. Germline values: CDR1 MNHNY, CDR2 SVGAGI (reference sequence). In DNA form, the CDR3 reads TGTGCCAGCAGTCGGCCGGGACTAGCGGGAGTTCACGAGCAGTACGTC. Translating it yields CASSRPGLAGVHEQYV.

The table lists this clone with a few counts. The V and J genes are TRBV7-9 and TRBJ2-1, with D maybe TRBD2 (5 bases). Looked up from germline, CDR1 is SEHNR and CDR2 is FQNEAQ (reference sequence). Trimming took off 3 bases at V and 8 bases at J, with 14 bases between the two ends. The CDR3 is 14 amino acids. CDR3 sequence (DNA): TGTGCCAGCAGCTTGACACTAGGTAGGGATGAGCAGTTCTTC. It specifies CASSLTLGRDEQFF.

This chain links TRBV2 with TRBJ2-7; 7 nucleotides align to TRBD2. Germline CDR1 is SNHLY and CDR2 is FYNNEI. V dropped 7 bases and J dropped 0; count of bases not matched to a gene: 9. There are 15 residues in the CDR3. The CDR3 loop is CASTLWGGSSYEQYF. For the CDR3, the DNA is TGTGCCAGCACCTTATGGGGGGGAAGCTCCTACGAGCAGTACTTC.

The rearrangement joins TRBV5-1 to TRBJ1-2; D call uncertain. The germline V gene has CDR1 SGHRS and CDR2 YFSETQ. This CDR3 spans 14 amino acids. Trimming cost V 1 base and J 2 bases, with 9 bases left between them. CDR3 loop: CASSLTAVNYGYTF. In nucleotides, the CDR3 is TGCGCCAGCAGCTTGACAGCAGTCAACTATGGCTACACCTTC. The full variable domain, completed using reference TRBV5-1 and TRBJ1-2, is KAGVTQTPRYLIKTRGQQVTLSCSPISGHRSVSWYQQTPGQGLQFLFEYFSETQRNKGNFPGRFSGRQFSNSRSEMNVSTLELGDSALYLCASSLTAVNYGYTFGSGTRLTVV.

This chain joins TRBV6-5 and TRBJ1-4; 7 nucleotides align to TRBD1. The germline CDR1 and CDR2 sequences are MNHEY and SVGAGI. This CDR3 is built from 16 residues. V dropped 4 bases and J dropped 3; count of bases not matched to a gene: 8. CDR3 nucleotide sequence: TGTGCCAGCAGTTCGTATCGGACAGGCCCTAATGAAAAACTGTTTTTT. Translation gives CASSSYRTGPNEKLFF.

This clone turned up a few times. The chain carries TRBV5-1 and TRBJ1-2; a possible D gene is TRBD1 (6 bases). Germline assignment: CDR1 SGHRS and CDR2 YFSETQ. The V gene lost 3 bases and the J gene lost 3 bases, with 12 bases spanning the gap. This CDR3 is built from 14 residues. CDR3 bases: TGCGCCAGCAGCTGGACGGACAGAGACTATGGCTACACCTTC. Its translation: CASSWTDRDYGYTF.

This sequence joins TRBV6-5 and TRBJ2-1; 14 bases map to TRBD2. This CDR3 region has 15 residues. Unmatched junction bases numbered 4, after V lost 6 bases and J lost 6 bases. Per the germline V gene, CDR1 is MNHEY and CDR2 is SVGAGI. The DNA for the CDR3 is TGTGCCAGCAGGGGGACTAGCGGGGGATTCAATGAGCAGTTCTTC. This sequence encodes CASRGTSGGFNEQFF.

The chain couples TRBV12-1 to TRBJ1-6; TRBD1 reflects the table's D call only, with no check against the DNA. TRBV12-1 is a pseudogene. The CDR3 loop spans 16 amino acids. CDR3 nucleotides: TGTGCCAGCAGCTCACCCCCCGGACAGGGAAATTCACCCCTCCACTTT. This translates into CASSSPPGQGNSPLHF.

V usage is TRBV7-2 and J usage is TRBJ2-5; 7 bases map to TRBD1. This CDR3 has 14 amino acids. The germline CDR1 and CDR2 sequences are SGHTA and FQGNSA. The ends lost 5 bases at V and 4 bases at J; junction bases unmatched: 7. The CDR3 region has the DNA TGTGCCAGCAGCCAACCGGGACAGCCAGAGACCCAGTACTTC. As protein: CASSQPGQPETQYF.

The chain links TRBV7-9 to TRBJ2-1; 8 nucleotides line up with TRBD2. V shed 4 bases and J 8 bases; nucleotides not matched to a gene: 10. Looked up from germline, CDR1 is SEHNR and CDR2 is FQNEAQ (reference sequence). The CDR3 is 15 amino acids. This chain's CDR3 is CASSWRERERYEQFF. For the CDR3, the DNA is TGTGCCAGCAGCTGGCGCGAGCGGGAGAGGTATGAGCAGTTCTTC.

The gene calls are TRBV19 and TRBJ1-1; D gene unclear. Germline CDR1 LNHDA, CDR2 SQIVND (reference sequence). The CDR3 extends over 17 amino acids. Trimming removed 4 bases from V and 2 bases from J, with 20 bases in between. CDR3 sequence (DNA): TGTGCCAGTAGTAAACCGGCAATAGGACTGGCAAACACTGAAGCTTTCTTT. Its protein is CASSKPAIGLANTEAFF.

V and J are TRBV28 and TRBJ1-4, with 7 bases identical to TRBD1. The V segment lost 8 bases and the J segment 12 bases; nucleotides outside the gene matches: 12. The CDR3 totals 13 residues. Germline lookup yields CDR1 MDHEN and CDR2 SYDVKM. DNA for the CDR3: TGTGCCAGCTACAGGGGTACTAATGGAGAACTGTTTTTT. Its protein product is CASYRGTNGELFF.

The chain has TRBV11-2 and TRBJ1-1; D remains unclear. Trimming removed 2 bases from V and 9 bases from J, with 7 bases in between. Germline CDR1 is SGHAT and CDR2 is FQNNGV. The CDR3 has 11 amino acids. In DNA, the CDR3 is TGTGCCAGCAGCTTAAGGAGCAAAGCTTTCTTT. This encodes CASSLRSKAFF.

The rearrangement joins TRBV19 to TRBJ2-6; TRBD1 aligns across 7 bases. This CDR3 is 17 amino acids long. The germline V gene has CDR1 LNHDA and CDR2 SQIVND (reference sequence). V gave up 7 bases and J gave up 0 bases; unmatched junction bases: 9. The CDR3 reads CASTPGTATSGANVLTF. CDR3 nucleotides: TGTGCCAGTACCCCAGGGACAGCCACCTCTGGGGCCAACGTCCTGACTTTC.

The gene calls are TRBV7-3 and TRBJ2-6; 9 bases are shared with TRBD2. The germline CDR1 and CDR2 sequences are SGHTA and FQGTGA. The CDR3 spans 16 residues. Losses at the gene ends were 0 bases for V and 3 bases for J; bases not matched to a gene: 0. The CDR3 region has the DNA TGTGCCAGCAGCTTAACTAGCGGGAGTGGGGCCAACGTCCTGACTTTC. Translation: CASSLTSGSGANVLTF.

This clone was observed a few times. The rearrangement uses TRBV4-1 and TRBJ1-2, with a tentative D call TRBD1 (6 bases). Germline lookup yields CDR1 MGHRA and CDR2 YSYEKL. V was shortened by 1 base and J by 4 bases, with 13 bases between the two germline ends. The CDR3 is 15 residues long. The CDR3 region has the DNA TGCGCCAGCAGCCAAGGGGGCAGGGGTATCTATGGCTACACCTTC. This gives the protein CASSQGGRGIYGYTF.

The chain couples TRBV19 to TRBJ2-5, with D perhaps TRBD1 (6 bases). The V and J ends lost 6 bases and 5 bases respectively, with 19 bases between them. Germline V gene lookup returns CDR1 LNHDA and CDR2 SQIVND (reference sequence). The CDR3 is 15 amino acids. The CDR3 DNA sequence: TGTGCCAGTAGCCAACCAGGGGTAGGTTTGGAGACCCAGTACTTC. Encoded protein: CASSQPGVGLETQYF.

The rearrangement uses TRBV5-1 and TRBJ2-3; D uncertain. The V end was cut by 7 bases, the J end by 0 bases, with 12 bases between. There are 14 residues in the CDR3. CDR1 and CDR2 (germline): SGHRS, YFSETQ. CDR3 residues: CASAAAASTDTQYF. The CDR3 nucleotides are TGCGCCAGCGCTGCGGCGGCTAGCACAGATACGCAGTATTTT.

The table lists this clone with a count of one. The V call is TRBV19, the J call TRBJ2-7; TRBD2 is a possible D gene (6 bases). The V and J ends lost 4 bases and 4 bases respectively, with 23 bases between them. The CDR3 sequence is 17 residues long. Germline CDR1 is LNHDA and CDR2 is SQIVND (reference sequence). The CDR3 sequence is CASSTPGLGLTLYEQYF. For the CDR3, the DNA is TGTGCCAGTAGTACCCCGGGGCTGGGACTGACCTTGTACGAGCAGTACTTC. The full variable domain, rest sourced from reference TRBV19 and TRBJ2-7, is DGGITQSPKYLFRKEGQNVTLSCEQNLNHDAMYWYRQDPGQGLRLIYYSQIVNDFQKGDIAEGYSVSREKKESFPLTVTSAQKNPTAFYLCASSTPGLGLTLYEQYFGPGTRLTVT.

The rearrangement joins TRBV7-3 to TRBJ2-5, with TRBD1 matching over 9 bases. V lost 2 bases and J lost 5; bases outside the gene matches: 3. The CDR3 runs to 14 residues. Germline CDR1 is SGHTA and CDR2 is FQGTGA. CDR3 nucleotide sequence: TGTGCCAGCAGCTTACTGGGACAGGGCGAGACCCAGTACTTC. Translating it yields CASSLLGQGETQYF.